One sample yielded the 14 T cell receptor beta chains listed below, sequenced in a study of T cell changes during pregnancy in multiple sclerosis. Method: immunoSEQ multiplex PCR; TCRdb's copy keeps in-frame clones and lacks some. This table has 35,000 to 50,000 clones, 70% to 90% appearing once. Sequenced material: CD4+ T cells from peripheral blood mononuclear cells, taken after pregnancy. The receptor source for this set is a female donor with multiple sclerosis, enrolled in a pregnancy study.

This clone was recorded only once. This chain connects TRBV7-9 to TRBJ1-5; 7 bases match TRBD1. Germline CDR1 and CDR2: SEHNR and FQNEAQ (reference sequence). J was trimmed by 3 bases and V by 4 bases; bases with no gene match: 6. The length of the CDR3 is 15 residues. This CDR3 reads CASSSTQGYNQPQHF. The CDR3 region has the DNA TGTGCCAGCAGCTCTACACAGGGGTACAATCAGCCCCAGCATTTT.

This chain uses TRBV19 with TRBJ1-5; no definite D call. Germline V lookup: CDR1 LNHDA, CDR2 SQIVND (reference sequence). This CDR3 spans 14 amino acids. Trimming left V 1 base short and J 3 bases short, with 7 bases between. CDR3 sequence reads: CASSIVGYNQPQHF. The CDR3 DNA is TGTGCCAGTAGTATAGTCGGTTACAATCAGCCCCAGCATTTT.

The chain carries TRBV5-4 and TRBJ2-7; 9 positions agree with TRBD2. There are 15 residues in the CDR3. With 3 bases clipped from V and 3 bases from J, the junction kept 7 bases outside the gene matches. Per the germline V gene, CDR1 is SGHNT and CDR2 is YYREEE (reference sequence). The chain's CDR3 is CASSWASGGYYEQYF. In DNA form, the CDR3 reads TGTGCCAGCAGCTGGGCGAGCGGGGGGTACTACGAGCAGTACTTC.

This chain uses TRBV2 with TRBJ2-3, with 10 bases fitting TRBD2. V lost 6 bases to trimming and J lost 6 bases; unmatched junction nucleotides: 12. This CDR3 region has 16 residues. Germline lookup yields CDR1 SNHLY and CDR2 FYNNEI. The CDR3 region is CASREERGGVMDTQYF. The CDR3 nucleotides read TGTGCCAGCAGGGAGGAGCGGGGGGGCGTGATGGATACGCAGTATTTT.

The gene calls are TRBV5-1 and TRBJ2-7, with D possibly matching TRBD1 (5 bases). V shed 0 bases and J shed 0 bases, with 10 bases lying between them. The V gene's germline CDR1 is SGHRS and CDR2 YFSETQ. The CDR3 consists of 15 residues. CDR3 bases: TGCGCCAGCAGCTTGGAAGGGGCCCCCTCCTACGAGCAGTACTTC. Amino acids: CASSLEGAPSYEQYF.

V is TRBV6-6 and J is TRBJ2-7, with 9 bases lining up with TRBD2. Looked up from germline, CDR1 is MNHNY and CDR2 is SVGAGI (reference sequence). The CDR3 covers 16 residues. V shed 6 bases, J shed 1 base, and the junction held 10 bases outside the gene matches. The CDR3 is CASSYILRGGSYEQYF. Written as DNA, the CDR3 is TGTGCCAGCAGCTACATATTGCGGGGGGGATCCTACGAGCAGTACTTC.

The chain is built from TRBV18 and TRBJ2-7; 9 bases agree with TRBD1. This CDR3 has 15 amino acids. In germline, CDR1 is KGHSH, CDR2 LQKENI. With V trimmed by 5 bases and J by 5 bases, 10 bases remained unmatched. This chain's CDR3 is CASSGRDRGVHEQYF. The CDR3 nucleotides are TGTGCCAGCTCAGGAAGAGACAGGGGGGTGCACGAGCAGTACTTC.

The rearrangement links TRBV18 to TRBJ2-1, with 11 bases aligning to TRBD1. Trimming cost V 2 bases and J 4 bases; bases outside gene matches: 4. CDR1 KGHSH and CDR2 LQKENI come from the germline V gene. This CDR3 has 16 amino acids. As DNA, the CDR3 is TGTGCCAGCTCACCAACCGGGACAGGGGGATACAATGAGCAGTTCTTC. It translates to CASSPTGTGGYNEQFF. Full variable domain (outside the CDR3, taken from reference TRBV18 and TRBJ2-1): NAGVMQNPRHLVRRRGQEARLRCSPMKGHSHVYWYRQLPEEGLKFMVYLQKENIIDESGMPKERFSAEFPKEGPSILRIQQVVRGDSAAYFCASSPTGTGGYNEQFFGPGTRLTVL.

The chain is built from TRBV28 and TRBJ1-2; D uncertain. Between the trimmed V and J ends, which lost 2 bases and 8 bases, there was a span of 6 bases. The CDR3 runs to 11 residues. Germline CDR1 MDHEN, CDR2 SYDVKM. CDR3 in amino acids: CASSLNRGYTF. CDR3 bases: TGTGCCAGCAGTTTAAACCGGGGCTACACCTTC.

This clone was seen a single time. This chain links TRBV5-4 with TRBJ1-1, with TRBD1 matching 11 bases. The V gene end was trimmed by 3 bases and the J gene end by 3 bases; junction bases not matched to a gene: 1. This CDR3 region has 14 residues. Germline V lookup: CDR1 SGHNT, CDR2 YYREEE (reference sequence). The CDR3 loop is CASSWGQGDTEAFF. The CDR3 DNA follows: TGTGCCAGCAGCTGGGGACAGGGGGACACTGAAGCTTTCTTT.

The chain recombines TRBV6-6 with TRBJ2-3; possible D gene TRBD1, 5 bases. V lost 2 bases, J lost 2 bases, and 14 bases lay in between. The CDR3 loop spans 16 amino acids. Germline V gene lookup returns CDR1 MNHNY and CDR2 SVGAGI (reference sequence). The CDR3 DNA reads as TGTGCCAGCAGTTACGGCGACAGTTACTTCACAGATACGCAGTATTTT. Residues: CASSYGDSYFTDTQYF.

This chain uses TRBV29-1 with TRBJ2-7, with D possibly being TRBD1 (6 bases). The CDR3 has 14 amino acids. From germline, CDR1 is SQVTM and CDR2 ANQGSEA. V was shortened by 5 bases and J by 5 bases, with 19 bases between the two germline ends. The CDR3 reads CSVRGWGRGDEQYF. CDR3 DNA: TGCAGCGTTAGAGGTTGGGGCAGGGGCGACGAGCAGTACTTC.

The J gene is TRBJ2-1, the V gene TRBV6-6, with 8 positions matching TRBD1. From germline, CDR1 is MNHNY and CDR2 SVGAGI (reference sequence). CDR3 length equals 16 residues. V gave up 2 bases and J gave up 0 bases; unmatched junction bases: 3. CDR3: CASSYQQGASYNEQFF. The CDR3 DNA reads as TGTGCCAGCAGTTACCAGCAGGGGGCCTCCTACAATGAGCAGTTCTTC.

The J gene is TRBJ2-1, the V gene TRBV5-1, with unresolved D. The CDR3 spans 14 residues. From germline, CDR1 is SGHRS and CDR2 YFSETQ. V was shortened by 0 bases and J by 9 bases, with 13 bases between the two germline ends. CDR3: CASSLGYAVSEQFF. In DNA form, the CDR3 reads TGCGCCAGCAGCTTGGGCTATGCGGTCTCTGAGCAGTTCTTC. The variable domain in full, completed from reference TRBV5-1 and TRBJ2-1, reads KAGVTQTPRYLIKTRGQQVTLSCSPISGHRSVSWYQQTPGQGLQFLFEYFSETQRNKGNFPGRFSGRQFSNSRSEMNVSTLELGDSALYLCASSLGYAVSEQFFGPGTRLTVL.